The 10 T cell receptor beta chains reported below all come from one sample, sequenced in a study of blood T cell repertoires in COVID-19. Data came from immunoSEQ multiplex PCR; TCRdb stores just in-frame clones and leaves some out. The table lists roughly 120,000 clones, about 88% of them singletons, with roughly 4.5% in the top ten. The specimen sequenced was peripheral blood. The receptors come from a man between 60 and 75 years old with COVID-19, enrolled during active disease.

This chain connects TRBV15 to TRBJ1-2; a possible D gene is TRBD1 (5 bases). CDR3 size: 12 residues. Germline V CDR1 and CDR2: LNHNV, YYDKDF (reference sequence). The V and J ends lost 3 bases and 8 bases respectively, with 10 bases between them. CDR3 DNA: TGTGCCACCAGCAGGCAGGGTGGCGGCTACACCTTC. Its protein is CATSRQGGGYTF.

This clone was seen once. The chain's CDR3 is CASSLGDRRDSPLHF. The CDR3 DNA reads as TGCGCCAGCAGCCTGGGCGACAGACGAGATTCACCCCTCCACTTT. The chain is built from TRBV5-1 and TRBJ1-6; D is perhaps TRBD1 (5 bases). V gave up 4 bases and J gave up 8 bases, with 16 bases separating them. CDR3 length equals 15 residues. Germline CDR1 SGHRS, CDR2 YFSETQ. The full variable domain, its missing parts supplied by reference TRBV5-1 and TRBJ1-6, is KAGVTQTPRYLIKTRGQQVTLSCSPISGHRSVSWYQQTPGQGLQFLFEYFSETQRNKGNFPGRFSGRQFSNSRSEMNVSTLELGDSALYLCASSLGDRRDSPLHFGNGTRLTVT.

V usage is TRBV30 and J usage is TRBJ1-5; the D gene is possibly TRBD1 (5 bases). Trimming took 3 bases from V and 6 from J, leaving 15 bases between them. Germline assignment: CDR1 GTSNPN and CDR2 SVGIG (reference sequence). The CDR3 length is 14 residues. The CDR3 nucleotides are TGTGCCTGGAGAGGTGTGGGGGGAAGTCAGCCCCAGCATTTT. It is translated as CAWRGVGGSQPQHF. Supplemented by reference TRBV30 and TRBJ1-5, the full variable domain reads SQTIHQWPATLVQPVGSPLSLECTVEGTSNPNLYWYRQAAGRGLQLLFYSVGIGQISSEVPQNLSASRPQDRQFILSSKKLLLSDSGFYLCAWRGVGGSQPQHFGDGTRLSIL.

This chain joins TRBV2 and TRBJ2-7, with no clear D. Germline assignment: CDR1 SNHLY and CDR2 FYNNEI. V was pared by 4 bases and J by 1 base, with 11 bases between. There are 14 residues in the CDR3. CDR3 protein: CASSGRTVSYEQYF. In DNA, the CDR3 is TGTGCCAGCAGTGGTCGAACAGTTTCCTACGAGCAGTACTTC.

This clone was recorded only once. V usage is TRBV7-9 and J usage is TRBJ2-2; 16 bases agree with TRBD2. V trimming: 0 bases; J trimming: 6 bases; junction bases outside the gene matches: 4. CDR1 SEHNR and CDR2 FQNEAQ come from the germline V gene (reference sequence). This CDR3 has 18 residues. The CDR3 coding sequence is TGTGCCAGCAGCTTAGCGGAGGGGACTAGCGGGAGGGCCGGGGAGCTGTTTTTT. Amino acids: CASSLAEGTSGRAGELFF.

The CDR3 is CASSIGPRAPLEQYF. CDR3 nucleotide sequence: TGTGCCAGTAGTATAGGACCGAGGGCTCCGCTCGAGCAGTACTTC. The chain joins TRBV19 to TRBJ2-7; D possibly corresponds to TRBD2 (5 bases). The V gene lost 1 base and the J gene lost 6 bases, with 16 bases spanning the gap. Germline lookup yields CDR1 LNHDA and CDR2 SQIVND (reference sequence). The CDR3 consists of 15 residues. Drawing the rest from reference TRBV19 and TRBJ2-7, the complete variable domain is DGGITQSPKYLFRKEGQNVTLSCEQNLNHDAMYWYRQDPGQGLRLIYYSQIVNDFQKGDIAEGYSVSREKKESFPLTVTSAQKNPTAFYLCASSIGPRAPLEQYFGPGTRLTVT.

The chain is built from TRBV7-2 and TRBJ2-1; possible D gene TRBD1, 6 bases. Per germline, CDR1 SGHTA and CDR2 FQGNSA. This CDR3 is built from 16 residues. The ends were cut back, 5 bases at V and 1 base at J, with 15 bases in the middle. The CDR3 sequence: CASSKQGPRSYNEQFF. In nucleotides, the CDR3 is TGTGCCAGCAGCAAACAGGGTCCCCGTTCCTACAATGAGCAGTTCTTC.

The chain couples TRBV7-2 to TRBJ2-1; 13 bases match TRBD2. After removal of 1 base from V and 2 bases from J, the junction contained 2 bases not matched to a gene. This CDR3 is built from 17 residues. Germline V CDR1 and CDR2: SGHTA, FQGNSA. The CDR3 DNA reads TGTGCCAGCAGCTTAGGGGGGACTAGCGGGACCTACAATGAGCAGTTCTTC. The encoded protein is CASSLGGTSGTYNEQFF. Full variable domain (remainder filled in from reference TRBV7-2 and TRBJ2-1): GAGVSQSPSNKVTEKGKDVELRCDPISGHTALYWYRQSLGQGLEFLIYFQGNSAPDKSGLPSDRFSAERTGGSVSTLTIQRTQQEDSAVYLCASSLGGTSGTYNEQFFGPGTRLTVL.

This chain uses TRBV5-5 with TRBJ2-7, with D maybe TRBD1 (5 bases). The ends were cut back, 7 bases at V and 5 bases at J, with 19 bases in the middle. From germline, CDR1 is SGHKS and CDR2 YYEKEE (reference sequence). CDR3 length: 14 residues. The CDR3 spells CASQVGAYRDEQYF. In DNA, the CDR3 is TGTGCCAGCCAGGTTGGGGCGTACCGGGACGAGCAGTACTTC.

The rearrangement joins TRBV7-8 to TRBJ1-1; a weak D match, TRBD1 (5 bases). The CDR3 has 13 residues. Between the trimmed V and J ends, which lost 5 bases and 1 base, there was a span of 8 bases. Germline values: CDR1 SGHVS, CDR2 FQNEAQ. In DNA form, the CDR3 reads TGTGCCAGCAGCACAGGACAGAACACTGAAGCTTTCTTT. As protein: CASSTGQNTEAFF. The variable domain in full, completed from reference TRBV7-8 and TRBJ1-1, reads GAGVSQSPRYKVAKRGQDVALRCDPISGHVSLFWYQQALGQGPEFLTYFQNEAQLDKSGLPSDRFFAERPEGSVSTLKIQRTQQEDSAVYLCASSTGQNTEAFFGQGTRLTVV.